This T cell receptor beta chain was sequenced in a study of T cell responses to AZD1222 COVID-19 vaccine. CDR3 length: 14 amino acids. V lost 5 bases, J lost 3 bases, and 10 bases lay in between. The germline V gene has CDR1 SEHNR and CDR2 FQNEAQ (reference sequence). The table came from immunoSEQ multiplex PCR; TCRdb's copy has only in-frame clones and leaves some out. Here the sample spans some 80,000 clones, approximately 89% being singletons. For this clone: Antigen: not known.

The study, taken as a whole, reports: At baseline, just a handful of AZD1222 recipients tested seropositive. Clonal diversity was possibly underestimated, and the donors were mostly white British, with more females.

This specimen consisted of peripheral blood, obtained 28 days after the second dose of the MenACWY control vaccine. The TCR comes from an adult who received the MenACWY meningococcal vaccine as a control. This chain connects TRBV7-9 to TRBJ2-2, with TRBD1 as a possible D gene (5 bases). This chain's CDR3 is CASSRDSYTGELFF. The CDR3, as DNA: TGTGCCAGCAGCCGAGACAGCTACACCGGGGAGCTGTTTTTT.